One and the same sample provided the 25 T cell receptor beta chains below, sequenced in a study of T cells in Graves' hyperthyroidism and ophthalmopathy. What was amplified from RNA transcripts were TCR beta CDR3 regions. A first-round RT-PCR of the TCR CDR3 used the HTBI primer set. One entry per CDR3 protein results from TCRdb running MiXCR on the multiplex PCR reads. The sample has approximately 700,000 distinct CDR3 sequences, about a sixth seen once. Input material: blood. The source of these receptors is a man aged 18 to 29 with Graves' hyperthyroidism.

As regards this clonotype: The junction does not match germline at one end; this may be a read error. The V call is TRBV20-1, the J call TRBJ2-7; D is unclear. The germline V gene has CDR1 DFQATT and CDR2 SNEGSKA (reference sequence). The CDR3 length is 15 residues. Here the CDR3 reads CGARDPVPISYEQYF. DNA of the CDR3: TGCGGTGCTAGAGATCCTGTACCGATCTCCTACGAGCAGTACTTC.

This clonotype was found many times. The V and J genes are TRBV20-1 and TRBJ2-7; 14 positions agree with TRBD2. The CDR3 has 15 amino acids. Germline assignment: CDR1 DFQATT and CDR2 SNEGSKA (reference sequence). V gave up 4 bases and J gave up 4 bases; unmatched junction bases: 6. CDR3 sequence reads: CSAKGTSGREYEQYF. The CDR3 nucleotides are TGCAGTGCTAAGGGGACTAGCGGGAGAGAGTACGAGCAGTACTTC.

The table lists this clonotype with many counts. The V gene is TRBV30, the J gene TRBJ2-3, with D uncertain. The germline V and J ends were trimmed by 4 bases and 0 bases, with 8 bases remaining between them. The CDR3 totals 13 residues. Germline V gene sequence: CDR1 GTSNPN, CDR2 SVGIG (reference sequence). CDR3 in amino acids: CAWMSASTDTQYF. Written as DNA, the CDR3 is TGTGCCTGGATGAGTGCTAGCACAGATACGCAGTATTTT.

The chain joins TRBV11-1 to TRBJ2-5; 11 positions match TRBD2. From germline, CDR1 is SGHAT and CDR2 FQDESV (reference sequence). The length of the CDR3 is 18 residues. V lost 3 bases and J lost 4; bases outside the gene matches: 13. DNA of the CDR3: TGTGCCAGCAGCTTCGGACTAGCGGGTCTCAGGGGAATAGAGACCCAGTACTTC. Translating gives CASSFGLAGLRGIETQYF.

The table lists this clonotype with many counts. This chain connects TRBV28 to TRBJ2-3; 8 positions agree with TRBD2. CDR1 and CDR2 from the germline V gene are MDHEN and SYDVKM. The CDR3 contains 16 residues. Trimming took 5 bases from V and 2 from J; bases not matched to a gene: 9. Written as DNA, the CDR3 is TGTGCCAGCAGTCCCCTCGCTAGCGGGTCCACAGATACGCAGTATTTT. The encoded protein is CASSPLASGSTDTQYF.

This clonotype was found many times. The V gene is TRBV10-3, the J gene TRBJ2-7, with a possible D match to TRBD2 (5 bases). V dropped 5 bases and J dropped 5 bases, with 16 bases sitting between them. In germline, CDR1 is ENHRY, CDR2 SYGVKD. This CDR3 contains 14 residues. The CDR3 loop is CAISPSGRGHEQYF. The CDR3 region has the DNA TGTGCCATCAGTCCCTCTGGGAGAGGGCACGAGCAGTACTTC.

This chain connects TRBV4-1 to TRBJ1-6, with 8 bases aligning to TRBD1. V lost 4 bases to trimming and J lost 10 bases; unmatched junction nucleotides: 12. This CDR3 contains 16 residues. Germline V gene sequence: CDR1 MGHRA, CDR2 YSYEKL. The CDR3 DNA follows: TGCGCCAGCAGCCCGGTACGGACAGGGCCAGGATCACCCCTCCACTTT. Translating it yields CASSPVRTGPGSPLHF.

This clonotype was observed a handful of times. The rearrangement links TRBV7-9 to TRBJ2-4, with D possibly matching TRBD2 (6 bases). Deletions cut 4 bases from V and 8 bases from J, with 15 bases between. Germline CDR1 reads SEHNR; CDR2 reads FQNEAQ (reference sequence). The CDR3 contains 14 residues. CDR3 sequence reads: CASSSPSGEDIQYF. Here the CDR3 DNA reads TGTGCCAGCAGCTCCCCTTCGGGGGAGGACATTCAGTACTTC. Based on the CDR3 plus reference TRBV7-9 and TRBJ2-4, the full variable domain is DTGVSQNPRHKITKRGQNVTFRCDPISEHNRLYWYRQTLGQGPEFLTYFQNEAQLEKSRLLSDRFSAERPKGSFSTLEIQRTEQGDSAMYLCASSSPSGEDIQYFGAGTRLSVL.

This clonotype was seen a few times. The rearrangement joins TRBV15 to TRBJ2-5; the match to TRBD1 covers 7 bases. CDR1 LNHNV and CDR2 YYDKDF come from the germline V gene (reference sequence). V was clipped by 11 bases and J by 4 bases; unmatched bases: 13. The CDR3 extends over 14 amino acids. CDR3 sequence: CAAYETGRRETQYF. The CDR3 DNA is TGTGCCGCCTACGAGACAGGGCGCCGAGAGACCCAGTACTTC.

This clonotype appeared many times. CDR3 nucleotide sequence: TGTGCCAGCAGTTACTCGCGCGGGGCAGACTACAATGAGCAGTTCTTC. It is translated as CASSYSRGADYNEQFF. This chain uses TRBV6-5 with TRBJ2-1; D is possibly TRBD2 (6 bases). This CDR3 region has 16 residues. Per germline, CDR1 MNHEY and CDR2 SVGAGI. Trimming left V 0 bases short and J 3 bases short, with 12 bases between.

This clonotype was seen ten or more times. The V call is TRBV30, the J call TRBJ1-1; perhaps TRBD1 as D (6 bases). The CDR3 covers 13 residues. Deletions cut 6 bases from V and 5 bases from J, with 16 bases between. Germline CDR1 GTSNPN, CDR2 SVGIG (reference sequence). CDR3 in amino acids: CACNPGALTEAFF. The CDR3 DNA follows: TGTGCCTGTAACCCAGGGGCTCTGACTGAAGCTTTCTTT.

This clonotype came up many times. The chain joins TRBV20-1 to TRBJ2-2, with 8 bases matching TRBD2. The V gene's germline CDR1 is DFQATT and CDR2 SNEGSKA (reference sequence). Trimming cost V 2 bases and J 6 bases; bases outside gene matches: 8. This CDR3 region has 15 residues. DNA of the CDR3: TGCAGTGCTAGAAAGGCGGGAGGACGGGCCGGGGAGCTGTTTTTT. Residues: CSARKAGGRAGELFF.

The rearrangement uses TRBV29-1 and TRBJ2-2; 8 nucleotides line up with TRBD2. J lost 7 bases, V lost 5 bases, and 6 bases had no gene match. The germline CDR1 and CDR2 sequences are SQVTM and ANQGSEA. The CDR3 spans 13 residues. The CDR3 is CSVRRAGDGELFF. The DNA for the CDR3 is TGCAGCGTTCGGAGAGCGGGAGACGGGGAGCTGTTTTTT.

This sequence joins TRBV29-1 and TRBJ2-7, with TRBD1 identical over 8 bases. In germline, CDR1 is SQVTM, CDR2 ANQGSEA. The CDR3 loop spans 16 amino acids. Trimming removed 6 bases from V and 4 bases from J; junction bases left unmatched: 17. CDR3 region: CSVDMTGAENVYEQYF. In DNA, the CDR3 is TGCAGCGTCGACATGACAGGGGCCGAAAATGTATACGAGCAGTACTTC.

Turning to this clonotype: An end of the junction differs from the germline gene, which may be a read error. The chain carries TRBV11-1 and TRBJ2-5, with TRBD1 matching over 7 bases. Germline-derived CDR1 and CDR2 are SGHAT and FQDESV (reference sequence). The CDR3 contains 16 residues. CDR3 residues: CASSQVSGTAQETQYF. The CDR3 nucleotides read TGCGCCAGCAGCCAAGTGTCCGGGACAGCTCAAGAGACCCAGTACTTC.

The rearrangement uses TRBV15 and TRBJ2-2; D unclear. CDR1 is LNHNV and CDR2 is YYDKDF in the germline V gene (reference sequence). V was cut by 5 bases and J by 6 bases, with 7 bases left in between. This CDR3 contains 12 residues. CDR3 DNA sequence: TGTGCCACCAGCCCCCGGGCCGGGGAGCTGTTTTTT. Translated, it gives CATSPRAGELFF.

Here the CDR3 reads CATSGEGTAIETQYF. CDR3 nucleotide sequence: TGTGCCACCAGTGGGGAAGGGACAGCAATAGAGACCCAGTACTTC. V and J are TRBV24-1 and TRBJ2-5, with 7 bases aligning to TRBD1. The CDR3 totals 15 residues. Germline V gene sequence: CDR1 KGHDR, CDR2 SFDVKD. The trim removed 5 bases at V and 4 bases at J, leaving 9 bases unmatched.

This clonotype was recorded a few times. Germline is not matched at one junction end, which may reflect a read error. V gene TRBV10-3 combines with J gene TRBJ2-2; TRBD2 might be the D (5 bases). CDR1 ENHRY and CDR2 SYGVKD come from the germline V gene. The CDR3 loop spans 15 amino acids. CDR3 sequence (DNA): TGTGCCATCAGTGACTTGGACGGAGACGCCGGGGAGCTGTTCTTT. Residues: CAISDLDGDAGELFF.

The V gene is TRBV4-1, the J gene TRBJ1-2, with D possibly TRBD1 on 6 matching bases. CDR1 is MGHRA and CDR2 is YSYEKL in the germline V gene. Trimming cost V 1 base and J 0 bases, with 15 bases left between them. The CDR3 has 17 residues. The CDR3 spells CASSQVGTPESNYGYTF. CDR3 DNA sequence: TGCGCCAGCAGCCAAGTCGGGACACCAGAATCTAACTATGGCTACACCTTC.

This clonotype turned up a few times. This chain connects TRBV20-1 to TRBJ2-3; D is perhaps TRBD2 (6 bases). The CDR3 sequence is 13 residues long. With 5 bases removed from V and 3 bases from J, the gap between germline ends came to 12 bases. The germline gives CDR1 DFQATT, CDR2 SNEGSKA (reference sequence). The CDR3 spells CSAQFRETDTQYF. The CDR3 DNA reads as TGCAGTGCTCAATTCCGGGAGACAGATACGCAGTATTTT.

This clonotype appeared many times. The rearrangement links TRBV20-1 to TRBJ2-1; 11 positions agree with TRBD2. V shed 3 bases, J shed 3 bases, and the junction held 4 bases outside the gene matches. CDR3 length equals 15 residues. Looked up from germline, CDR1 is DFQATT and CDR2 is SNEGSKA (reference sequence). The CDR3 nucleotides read TGCAGTGCTAGTCCCGGGACTAGCGGCTACAATGAGCAGTTCTTC. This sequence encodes CSASPGTSGYNEQFF.

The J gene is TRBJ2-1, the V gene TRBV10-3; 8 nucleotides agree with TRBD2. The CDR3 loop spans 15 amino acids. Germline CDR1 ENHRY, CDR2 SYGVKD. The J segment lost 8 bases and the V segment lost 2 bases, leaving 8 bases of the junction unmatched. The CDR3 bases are TGTGCCATCAGTGAGCGGGAGGGCCTAGTTGATGAGCAGTTCTTC. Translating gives CAISEREGLVDEQFF.

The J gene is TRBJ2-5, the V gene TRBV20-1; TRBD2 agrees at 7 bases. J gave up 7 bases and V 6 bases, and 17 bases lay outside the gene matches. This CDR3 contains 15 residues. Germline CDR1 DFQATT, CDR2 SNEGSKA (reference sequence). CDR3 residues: CSATKRDGAQGTQYF. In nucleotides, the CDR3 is TGCAGTGCCACAAAGCGGGACGGTGCCCAGGGGACCCAGTACTTC.

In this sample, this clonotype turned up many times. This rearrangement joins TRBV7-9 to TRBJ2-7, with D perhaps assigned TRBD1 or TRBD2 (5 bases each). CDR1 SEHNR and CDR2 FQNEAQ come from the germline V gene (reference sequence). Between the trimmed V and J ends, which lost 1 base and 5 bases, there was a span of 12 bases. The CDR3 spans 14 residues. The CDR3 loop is CASSLETASNEQYF. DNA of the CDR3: TGTGCCAGCAGCTTAGAGACAGCTAGCAACGAGCAGTACTTC.

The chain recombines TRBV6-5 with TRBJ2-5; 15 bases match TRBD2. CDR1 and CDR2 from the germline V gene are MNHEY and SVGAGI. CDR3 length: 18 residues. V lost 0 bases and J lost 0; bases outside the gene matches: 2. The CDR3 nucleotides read TGTGCCAGCAGTTACTCGGGGACTAGCGGGGGGTACCAAGAGACCCAGTACTTC. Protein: CASSYSGTSGGYQETQYF.